This T cell receptor beta chain was identified in a study of T cell changes during pregnancy in multiple sclerosis. The repertoire was sequenced with immunoSEQ multiplex PCR; TCRdb's copy has only in-frame clones and lacks some. This table has about 52,000 clones, around 94% appearing once. Sequencing was performed on CD4+ T cells from peripheral blood mononuclear cells, taken before pregnancy. The receptor was derived from a female donor with multiple sclerosis, enrolled in a pregnancy study.

This chain's CDR3 is CASSSDAVNTEAFF. The CDR3 DNA reads as TGCGCCAGCAGCTCCGACGCGGTTAACACTGAAGCTTTCTTT. The gene calls are TRBV5-1 and TRBJ1-1; D gene uncertain. This CDR3 region has 14 residues. Germline lookup yields CDR1 SGHRS and CDR2 YFSETQ. Trimming removed 3 bases at V and 2 bases at J, with 11 bases between.